The present entry profiles one T cell receptor (beta chain) with its context. This record comes from a study of control samples from healthy donors and cancer patients. Only in-frame clones appear in the TCRdb table, and some are missing; sequencing was by immunoSEQ multiplex PCR. Of about 220,000 clones in the sample, around 94% are singletons; the top ten hold roughly 1.6%. Germline values: CDR1 SGHAT, CDR2 FQNNGV. CDR3 length: 14 residues. Trimming left V 0 bases short and J 1 base short, with 7 bases between. This chain uses TRBV11-2 with TRBJ2-7; D is unresolved. The receptor's source is a man aged 45 to 65 in good health. The sequencing sample was made of blood. The CDR3 spells CASSLDRGSYEQYF. The CDR3 region has the DNA TGTGCCAGCAGCTTAGACCGAGGATCCTACGAGCAGTACTTC.